Presented here are 5 T cell receptor beta chains from one specimen sequenced in a study of spatial heterogeneity in lung cancer (dated by TCRdb to about 2019). Libraries were prepared through 5' RACE. The sequencing machine was a NextSeq 500. In TCRdb, the public reads were trimmed at Q25 with fastp and aligned with MiXCR, with productive beta chains retained. Rows matching on CDR3 protein sequence are summarized as one entry with the most common DNA and genes. In this sample the table shows around 40,000 distinct CDR3 sequences, less than 6.5% of which occur a single time. The top ten clones comprise roughly 25% of the sample. In the paper's terms, the time point label means: sample taken at primary tumor resection. Sequenced here: PBMCs, sampled at surgery. These receptors originate from a female donor with early-stage non-small cell lung cancer.

The rearrangement joins TRBV20-1 to TRBJ2-5; D possibly corresponds to TRBD2 (6 bases). The CDR3 runs 13 residues. Germline-derived CDR1 and CDR2 are DFQATT and SNEGSKA (reference sequence). V lost 5 bases to trimming and J lost 2 bases, with 12 bases between them. CDR3 in DNA: TGCAGTGCTCTACGGGAGTATCAAGAGACCCAGTACTTC. Translated: CSALREYQETQYF.

This chain links TRBV18 with TRBJ1-2; D remains ambiguous. Looked up from germline, CDR1 is KGHSH and CDR2 is LQKENI. This CDR3 region has 14 residues. V dropped 1 base and J dropped 3 bases, with 9 bases sitting between them. Written as DNA, the CDR3 is TGTGCCAGCTCACCACTCGGGGTAGACTATGGCTACACCTTC. It yields the protein CASSPLGVDYGYTF.

This clonotype was recorded a few times. The rearrangement links TRBV27 to TRBJ1-1; the D is unclear. In germline, CDR1 is MNHEY, CDR2 SMNVEV (reference sequence). The CDR3 loop spans 13 amino acids. Deletions cut 6 bases from V and 1 base from J, with 9 bases between. In DNA, the CDR3 is TGTGCCAGCAGGGGAGGGTCGAACACTGAAGCTTTCTTT. Amino acids: CASRGGSNTEAFF.

Ten or more counts support this clonotype. The rearrangement uses TRBV4-3 and TRBJ2-7; 15 bases are shared with TRBD2. J was trimmed by 5 bases and V by 4 bases; bases with no gene match: 6. The CDR3 contains 16 residues. Germline CDR1 reads LGHNA; CDR2 reads YSLEER. CDR3 in amino acids: CASSLGTSGGLDEQYF. In DNA, the CDR3 is TGCGCCAGCAGCCTCGGGACTAGCGGGGGGTTAGACGAGCAGTACTTC.

In DNA form, the CDR3 reads TGTGCCAGCAGCTTGGGGACGGGGGGGCAAAACAATGAGCAGTTCTTC. Its translation is CASSLGTGGQNNEQFF. The V and J genes are TRBV5-4 and TRBJ2-1; 8 nucleotides match TRBD2. V dropped 0 bases and J dropped 5; count of bases not matched to a gene: 7. The CDR3 has 16 residues. Germline CDR1 reads SGHNT; CDR2 reads YYREEE (reference sequence).